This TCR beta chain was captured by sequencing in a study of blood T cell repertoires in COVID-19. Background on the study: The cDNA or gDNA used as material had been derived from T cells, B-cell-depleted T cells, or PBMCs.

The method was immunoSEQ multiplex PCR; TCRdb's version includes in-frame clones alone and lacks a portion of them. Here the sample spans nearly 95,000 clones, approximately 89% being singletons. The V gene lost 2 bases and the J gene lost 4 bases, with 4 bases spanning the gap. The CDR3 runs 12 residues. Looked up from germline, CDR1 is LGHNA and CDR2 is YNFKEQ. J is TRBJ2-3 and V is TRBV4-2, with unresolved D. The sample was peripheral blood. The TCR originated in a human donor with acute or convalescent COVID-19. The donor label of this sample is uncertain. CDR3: CASSQRADTQYF. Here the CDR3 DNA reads TGTGCCAGCAGCCAACGGGCAGATACGCAGTATTTT.